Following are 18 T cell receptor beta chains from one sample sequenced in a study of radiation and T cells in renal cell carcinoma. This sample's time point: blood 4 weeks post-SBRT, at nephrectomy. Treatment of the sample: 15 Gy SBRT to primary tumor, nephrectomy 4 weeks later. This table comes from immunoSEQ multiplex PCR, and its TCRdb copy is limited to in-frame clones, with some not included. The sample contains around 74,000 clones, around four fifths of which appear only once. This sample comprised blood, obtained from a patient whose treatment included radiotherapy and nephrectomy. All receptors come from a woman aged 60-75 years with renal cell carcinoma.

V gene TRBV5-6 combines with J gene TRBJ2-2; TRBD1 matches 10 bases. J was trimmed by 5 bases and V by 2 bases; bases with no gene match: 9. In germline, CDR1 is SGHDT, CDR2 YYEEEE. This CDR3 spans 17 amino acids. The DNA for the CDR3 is TGTGCCAGCAGCTTACCCCCCGGACAGGGGGTAACCGGGGAGCTGTTTTTT. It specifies CASSLPPGQGVTGELFF.

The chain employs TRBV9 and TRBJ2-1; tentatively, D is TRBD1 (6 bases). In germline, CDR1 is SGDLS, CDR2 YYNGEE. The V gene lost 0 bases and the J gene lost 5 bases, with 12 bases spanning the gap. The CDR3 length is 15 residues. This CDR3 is CASSVAGVRNNEQFF. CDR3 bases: TGTGCCAGCAGCGTAGCAGGGGTCCGGAACAATGAGCAGTTCTTC.

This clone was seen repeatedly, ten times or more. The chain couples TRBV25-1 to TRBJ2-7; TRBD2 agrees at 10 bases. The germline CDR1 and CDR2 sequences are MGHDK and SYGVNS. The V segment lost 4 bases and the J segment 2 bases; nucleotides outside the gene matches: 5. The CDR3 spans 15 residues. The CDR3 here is CASSGGTSVPYEQYF. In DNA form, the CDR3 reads TGTGCCAGCAGTGGGGGGACTAGCGTACCCTACGAGCAGTACTTC.

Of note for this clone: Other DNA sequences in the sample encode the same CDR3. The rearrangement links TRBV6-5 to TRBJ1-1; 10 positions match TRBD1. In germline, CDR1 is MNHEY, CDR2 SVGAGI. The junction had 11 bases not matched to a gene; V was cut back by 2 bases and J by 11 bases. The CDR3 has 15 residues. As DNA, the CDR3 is TGTGCCAGCAGTTACGCGACAGGGGGCGGGTTAAGCGCTTTCTTT. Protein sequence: CASSYATGGGLSAFF.

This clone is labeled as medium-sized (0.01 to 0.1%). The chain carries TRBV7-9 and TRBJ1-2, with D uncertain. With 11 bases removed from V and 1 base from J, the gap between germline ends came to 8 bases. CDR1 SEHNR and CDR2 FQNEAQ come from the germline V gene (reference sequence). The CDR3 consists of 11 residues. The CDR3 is CAAGVNYGYTF. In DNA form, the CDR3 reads TGTGCCGCCGGAGTTAACTATGGCTACACCTTC.

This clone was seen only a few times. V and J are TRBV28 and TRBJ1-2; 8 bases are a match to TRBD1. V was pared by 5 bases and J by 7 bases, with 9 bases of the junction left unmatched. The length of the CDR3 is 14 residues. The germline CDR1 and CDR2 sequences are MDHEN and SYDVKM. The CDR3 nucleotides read TGTGCCAGCAGTCCCCAGGGGGCGCATCGTGGCTACACCTTC. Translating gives CASSPQGAHRGYTF.

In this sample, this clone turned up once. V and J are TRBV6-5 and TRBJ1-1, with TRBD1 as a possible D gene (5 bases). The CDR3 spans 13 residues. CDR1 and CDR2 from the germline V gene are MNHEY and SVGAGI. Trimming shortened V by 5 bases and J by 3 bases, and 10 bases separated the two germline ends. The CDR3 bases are TGTGCCAGCAGTCGGGGGGGGGACACTGAAGCTTTCTTT. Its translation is CASSRGGDTEAFF.

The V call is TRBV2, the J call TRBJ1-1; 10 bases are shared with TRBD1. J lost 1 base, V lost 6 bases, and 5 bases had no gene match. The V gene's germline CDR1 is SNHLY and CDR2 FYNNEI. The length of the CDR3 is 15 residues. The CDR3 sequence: CASRGDRGTNTEAFF. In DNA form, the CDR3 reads TGTGCCAGCAGAGGGGACAGGGGAACGAACACTGAAGCTTTCTTT.

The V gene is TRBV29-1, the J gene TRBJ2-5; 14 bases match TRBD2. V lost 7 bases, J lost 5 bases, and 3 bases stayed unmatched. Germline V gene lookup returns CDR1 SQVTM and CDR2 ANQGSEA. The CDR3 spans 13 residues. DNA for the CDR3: TGCAGCGCAGGGACTAGCGGGAGTGAGACCCAGTACTTC. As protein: CSAGTSGSETQYF.

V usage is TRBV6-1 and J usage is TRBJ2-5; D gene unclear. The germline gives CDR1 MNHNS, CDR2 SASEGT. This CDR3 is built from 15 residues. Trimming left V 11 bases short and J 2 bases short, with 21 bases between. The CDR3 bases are TGTGCCGTCCAACGGAATTTGGGCCAGCAAGAGACCCAGTACTTC. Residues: CAVQRNLGQQETQYF.

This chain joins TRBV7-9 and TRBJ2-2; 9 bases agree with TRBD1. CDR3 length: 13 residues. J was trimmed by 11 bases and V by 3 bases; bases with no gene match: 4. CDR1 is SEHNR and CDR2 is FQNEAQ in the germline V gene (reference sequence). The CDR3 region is CASSFDRGTELFF. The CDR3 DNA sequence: TGTGCCAGCAGCTTCGACAGGGGGACCGAGCTGTTTTTT.

CDR3 residues: CASSLGLKNTEAFF. The CDR3 nucleotides read TGTGCCAGCAGCTTGGGTCTCAAGAACACTGAAGCTTTCTTT. The chain employs TRBV5-4 and TRBJ1-1; no clear D gene. Germline CDR1 is SGHNT and CDR2 is YYREEE (reference sequence). The ends were cut back, 0 bases at V and 1 base at J, with 7 bases in the middle. The CDR3 is 14 amino acids.

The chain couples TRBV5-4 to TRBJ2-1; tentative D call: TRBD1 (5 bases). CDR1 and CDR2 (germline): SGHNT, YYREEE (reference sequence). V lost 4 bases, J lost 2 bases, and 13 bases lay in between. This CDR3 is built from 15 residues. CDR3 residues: CASSTGHSTYNEQFF. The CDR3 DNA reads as TGTGCCAGCAGCACTGGACATTCGACCTACAATGAGCAGTTCTTC.

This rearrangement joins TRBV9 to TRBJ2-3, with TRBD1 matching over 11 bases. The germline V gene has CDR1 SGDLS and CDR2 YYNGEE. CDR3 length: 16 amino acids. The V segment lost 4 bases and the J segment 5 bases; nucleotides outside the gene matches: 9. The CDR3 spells CASSPTGTGGVDTQYF. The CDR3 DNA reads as TGTGCCAGCAGCCCCACCGGGACAGGGGGAGTAGATACGCAGTATTTT.

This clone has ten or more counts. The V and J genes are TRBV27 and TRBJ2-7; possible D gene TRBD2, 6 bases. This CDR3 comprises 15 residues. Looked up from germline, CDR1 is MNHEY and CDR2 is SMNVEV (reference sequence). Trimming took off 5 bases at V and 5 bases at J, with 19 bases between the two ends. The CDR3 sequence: CASSIGGLGFDEQYF. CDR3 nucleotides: TGTGCCAGCAGTATTGGGGGGTTGGGGTTCGACGAGCAGTACTTC.

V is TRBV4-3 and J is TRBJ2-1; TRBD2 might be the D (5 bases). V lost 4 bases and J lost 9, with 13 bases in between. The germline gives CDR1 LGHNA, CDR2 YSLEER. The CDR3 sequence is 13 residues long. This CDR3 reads CASSLAGGFEQFF. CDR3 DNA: TGCGCCAGCAGCCTCGCGGGCGGATTTGAGCAGTTCTTC.

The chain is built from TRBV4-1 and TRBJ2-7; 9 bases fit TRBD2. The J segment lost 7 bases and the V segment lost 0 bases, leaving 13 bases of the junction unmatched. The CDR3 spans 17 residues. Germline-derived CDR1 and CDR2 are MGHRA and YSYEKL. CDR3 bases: TGCGCCAGCAGCCAAGAGGGGGGGGTAGCGGGAGTGAAAGAGCAGTACTTC. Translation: CASSQEGGVAGVKEQYF.

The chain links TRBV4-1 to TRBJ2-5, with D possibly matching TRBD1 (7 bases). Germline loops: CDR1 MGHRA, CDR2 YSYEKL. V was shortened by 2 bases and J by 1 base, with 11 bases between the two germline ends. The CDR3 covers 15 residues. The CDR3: CASSQSGGLQETQYF. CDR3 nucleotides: TGCGCCAGCAGCCAATCAGGGGGGCTCCAAGAGACCCAGTACTTC.